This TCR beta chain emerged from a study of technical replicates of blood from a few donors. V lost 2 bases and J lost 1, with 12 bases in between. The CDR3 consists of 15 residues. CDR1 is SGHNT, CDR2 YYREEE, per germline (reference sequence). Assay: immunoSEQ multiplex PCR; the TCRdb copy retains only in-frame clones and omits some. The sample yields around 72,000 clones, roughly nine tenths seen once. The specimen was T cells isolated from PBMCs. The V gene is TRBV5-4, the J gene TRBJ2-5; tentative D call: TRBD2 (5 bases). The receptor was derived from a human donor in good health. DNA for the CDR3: TGTGCCAGCAGCTTTCCTGGACTCTCCCAAGAGACCCAGTACTTC. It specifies CASSFPGLSQETQYF.